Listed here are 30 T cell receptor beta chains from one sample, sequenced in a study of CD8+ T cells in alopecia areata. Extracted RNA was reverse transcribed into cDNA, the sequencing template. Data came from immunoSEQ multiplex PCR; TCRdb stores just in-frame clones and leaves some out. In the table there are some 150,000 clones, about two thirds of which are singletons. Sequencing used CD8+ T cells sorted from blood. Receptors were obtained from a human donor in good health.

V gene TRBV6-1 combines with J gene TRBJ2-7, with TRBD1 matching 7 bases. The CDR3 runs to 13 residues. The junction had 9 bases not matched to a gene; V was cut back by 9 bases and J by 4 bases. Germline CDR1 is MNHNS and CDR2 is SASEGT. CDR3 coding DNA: TGTGCCAGTCATAGAAGGGGGCCGTACGAGCAGTACTTC. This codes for CASHRRGPYEQYF.

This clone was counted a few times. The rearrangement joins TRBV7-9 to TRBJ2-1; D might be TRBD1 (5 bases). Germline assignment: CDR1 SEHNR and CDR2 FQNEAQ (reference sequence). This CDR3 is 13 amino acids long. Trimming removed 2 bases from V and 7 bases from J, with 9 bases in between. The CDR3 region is CASSLSRVNEQFF. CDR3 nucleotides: TGTGCCAGCAGCTTAAGCAGGGTAAATGAGCAGTTCTTC. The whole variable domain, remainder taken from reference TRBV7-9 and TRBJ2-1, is DTGVSQNPRHKITKRGQNVTFRCDPISEHNRLYWYRQTLGQGPEFLTYFQNEAQLEKSRLLSDRFSAERPKGSFSTLEIQRTEQGDSAMYLCASSLSRVNEQFFGPGTRLTVL.

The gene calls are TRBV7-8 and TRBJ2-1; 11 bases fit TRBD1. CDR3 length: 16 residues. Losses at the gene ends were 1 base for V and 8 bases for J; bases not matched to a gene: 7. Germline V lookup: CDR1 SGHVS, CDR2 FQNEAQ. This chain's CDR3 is CASSLGTGGFLDEQFF. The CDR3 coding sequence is TGTGCCAGCAGCTTAGGGACAGGGGGCTTTTTGGATGAGCAGTTCTTC. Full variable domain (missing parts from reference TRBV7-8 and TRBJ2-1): GAGVSQSPRYKVAKRGQDVALRCDPISGHVSLFWYQQALGQGPEFLTYFQNEAQLDKSGLPSDRFFAERPEGSVSTLKIQRTQQEDSAVYLCASSLGTGGFLDEQFFGPGTRLTVL.

CDR3 amino acids: CASSQDRVGVNTEAFF. The CDR3 DNA reads TGTGCCAGCAGCCAAGATCGGGTTGGAGTGAACACTGAAGCTTTCTTT. This sequence joins TRBV4-2 and TRBJ1-1; D uncertain. Trimming stripped 0 bases from V and 0 bases from J, with 11 bases between. The CDR3 consists of 16 residues. Germline V gives CDR1 LGHNA, CDR2 YNFKEQ.

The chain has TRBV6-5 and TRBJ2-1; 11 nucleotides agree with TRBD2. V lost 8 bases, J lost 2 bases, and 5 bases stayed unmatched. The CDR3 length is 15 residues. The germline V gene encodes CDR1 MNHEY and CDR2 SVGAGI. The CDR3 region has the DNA TGTGCCAGCGCCATGGGACTAGCGGCCTACAATGAGCAGTTCTTC. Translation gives CASAMGLAAYNEQFF.

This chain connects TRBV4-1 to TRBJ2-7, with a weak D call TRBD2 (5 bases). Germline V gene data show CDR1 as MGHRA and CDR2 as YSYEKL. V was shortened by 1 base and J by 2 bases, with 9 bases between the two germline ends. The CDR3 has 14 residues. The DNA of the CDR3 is TGCGCCAGCAGCCAAGTCGGGAACCCCTACGAGCAGTACTTC. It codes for CASSQVGNPYEQYF.

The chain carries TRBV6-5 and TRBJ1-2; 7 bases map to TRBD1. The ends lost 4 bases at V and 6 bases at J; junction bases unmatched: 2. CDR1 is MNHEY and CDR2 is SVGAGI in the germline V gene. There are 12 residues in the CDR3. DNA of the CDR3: TGTGCCAGCAGTTCCAGGGGGAATGGCTACACCTTC. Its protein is CASSSRGNGYTF.

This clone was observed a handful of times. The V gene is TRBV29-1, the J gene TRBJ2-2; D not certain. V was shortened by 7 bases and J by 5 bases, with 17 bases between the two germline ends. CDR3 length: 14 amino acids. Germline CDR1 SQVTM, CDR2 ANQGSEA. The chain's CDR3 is CSALYGVGTGELFF. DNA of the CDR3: TGCAGCGCCCTCTATGGGGTAGGGACCGGGGAGCTGTTTTTT.

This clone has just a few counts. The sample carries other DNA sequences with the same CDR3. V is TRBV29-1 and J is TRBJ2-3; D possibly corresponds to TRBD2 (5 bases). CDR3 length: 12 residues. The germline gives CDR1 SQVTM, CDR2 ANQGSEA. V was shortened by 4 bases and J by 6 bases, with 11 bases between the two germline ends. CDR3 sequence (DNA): TGCAGCGTTGTGGGCCGGGGTGATACGCAGTATTTT. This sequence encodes CSVVGRGDTQYF.

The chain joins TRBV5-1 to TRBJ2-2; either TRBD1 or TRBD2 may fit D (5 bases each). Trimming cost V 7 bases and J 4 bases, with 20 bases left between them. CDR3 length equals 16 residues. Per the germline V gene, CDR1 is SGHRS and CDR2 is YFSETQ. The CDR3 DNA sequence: TGCGCCAGCGCATCCTGGGGACCAACGACCACCGGGGAGCTGTTTTTT. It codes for CASASWGPTTTGELFF.

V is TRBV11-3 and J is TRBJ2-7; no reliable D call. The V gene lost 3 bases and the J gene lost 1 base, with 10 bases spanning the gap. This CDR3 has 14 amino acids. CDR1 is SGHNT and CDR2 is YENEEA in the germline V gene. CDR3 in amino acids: CASSFSASSYEQYF. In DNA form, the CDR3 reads TGTGCCAGCAGCTTTTCGGCTAGTTCCTACGAGCAGTACTTC. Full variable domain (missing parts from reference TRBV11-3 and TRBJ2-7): EAGVVQSPRYKIIEKKQPVAFWCNPISGHNTLYWYLQNLGQGPELLIRYENEEAVDDSQLPKDRFSAERLKGVDSTLKIQPAELGDSAVYLCASSFSASSYEQYFGPGTRLTVT.

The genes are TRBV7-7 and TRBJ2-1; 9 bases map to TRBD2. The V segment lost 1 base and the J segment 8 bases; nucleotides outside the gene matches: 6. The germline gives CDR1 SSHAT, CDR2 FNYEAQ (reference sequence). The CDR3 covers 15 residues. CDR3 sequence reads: CASSLDRGLAYEQFF. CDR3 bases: TGTGCCAGCAGCTTAGACCGGGGACTAGCCTATGAGCAGTTCTTC.

The CDR3 spells CASSVLADAHADTQYF. The CDR3 DNA reads TGTGCCAGCAGCGTACTAGCGGACGCACATGCAGATACGCAGTATTTT. The chain couples TRBV5-4 to TRBJ2-3, with 8 bases that match TRBD2. This CDR3 spans 16 amino acids. Germline trimming cut 4 bases from V and 4 bases from J; bases unmatched to any gene: 11. Germline V gives CDR1 SGHNT, CDR2 YYREEE (reference sequence).

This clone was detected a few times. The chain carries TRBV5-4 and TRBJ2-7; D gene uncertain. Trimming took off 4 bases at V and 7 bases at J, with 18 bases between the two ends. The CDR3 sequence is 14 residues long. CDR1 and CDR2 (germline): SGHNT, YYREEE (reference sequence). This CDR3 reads CASSTYLSTAEQYF. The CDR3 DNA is TGTGCCAGCAGCACATACTTGTCCACCGCGGAGCAGTACTTC.

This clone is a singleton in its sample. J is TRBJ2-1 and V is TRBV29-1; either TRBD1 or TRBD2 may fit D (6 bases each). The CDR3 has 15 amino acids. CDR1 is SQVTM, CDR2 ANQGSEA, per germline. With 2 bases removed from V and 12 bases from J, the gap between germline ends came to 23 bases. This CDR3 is CSVESGAGPVWGQFF. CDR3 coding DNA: TGCAGCGTTGAATCGGGGGCGGGGCCGGTATGGGGGCAGTTCTTC.

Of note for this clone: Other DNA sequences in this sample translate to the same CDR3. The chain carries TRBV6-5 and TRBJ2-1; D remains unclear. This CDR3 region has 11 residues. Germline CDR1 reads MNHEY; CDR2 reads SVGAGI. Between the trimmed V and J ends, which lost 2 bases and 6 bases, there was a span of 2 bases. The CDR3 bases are TGTGCCAGCAGTTACGGCAATGAGCAGTTCTTC. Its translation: CASSYGNEQFF.

The CDR3 region has the DNA TGTGCCAGCAGTTTAGCCCCCACCTACGAGCAGTACTTC. Translating gives CASSLAPTYEQYF. The chain combines TRBV27 with TRBJ2-7; no definite D call. The CDR3 is made up of 13 amino acids. Between the trimmed V and J ends, which lost 2 bases and 2 bases, there was a span of 7 bases. Germline CDR1 and CDR2: MNHEY and SMNVEV (reference sequence).

The CDR3 DNA is TGTGCCAGCAGCCAAGCAGGGGAGGCCCAGTACTTC. As protein: CASSQAGEAQYF. The chain combines TRBV14 with TRBJ2-5, with D tentatively TRBD1 or TRBD2 (6 bases each). Germline V gives CDR1 SGHDN, CDR2 FVKESK. This CDR3 is 12 amino acids long. Between the trimmed V and J ends, which lost 1 base and 9 bases, there was a span of 9 bases.

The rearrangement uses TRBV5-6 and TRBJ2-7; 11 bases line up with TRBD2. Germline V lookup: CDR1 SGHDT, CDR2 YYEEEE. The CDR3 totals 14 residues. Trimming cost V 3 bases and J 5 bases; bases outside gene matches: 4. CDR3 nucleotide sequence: TGTGCCAGCAGCTCACTAGCGGGAGACAACGAGCAGTACTTC. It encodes CASSSLAGDNEQYF.

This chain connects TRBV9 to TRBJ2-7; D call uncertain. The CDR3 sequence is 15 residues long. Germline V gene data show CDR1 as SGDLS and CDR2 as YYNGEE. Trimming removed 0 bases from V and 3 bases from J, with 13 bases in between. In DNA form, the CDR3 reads TGTGCCAGCAGCGTAGAAAAGGTCTTAATCTACGAGCAGTACTTC. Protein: CASSVEKVLIYEQYF.

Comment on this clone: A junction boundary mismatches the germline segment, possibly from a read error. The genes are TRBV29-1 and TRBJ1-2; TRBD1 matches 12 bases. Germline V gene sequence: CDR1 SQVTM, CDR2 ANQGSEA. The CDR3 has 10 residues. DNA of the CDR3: TGCAGCGTTTCGGGACAGGGGGCCGCCTTC. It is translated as CSVSGQGAAF.

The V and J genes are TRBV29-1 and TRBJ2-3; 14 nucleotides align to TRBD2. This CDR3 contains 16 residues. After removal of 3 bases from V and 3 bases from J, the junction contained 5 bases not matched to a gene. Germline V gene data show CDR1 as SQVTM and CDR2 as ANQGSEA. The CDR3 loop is CSVEGLAGAVTDTQYF. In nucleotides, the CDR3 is TGCAGCGTTGAGGGACTAGCGGGAGCTGTTACAGATACGCAGTATTTT.

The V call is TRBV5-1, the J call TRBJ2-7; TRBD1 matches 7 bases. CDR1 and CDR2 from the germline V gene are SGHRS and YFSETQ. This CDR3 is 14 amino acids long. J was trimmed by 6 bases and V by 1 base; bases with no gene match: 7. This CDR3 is CASSLRGRSTEQYF. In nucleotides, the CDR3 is TGCGCCAGCAGCTTGAGGGGGCGCAGTACCGAGCAGTACTTC.

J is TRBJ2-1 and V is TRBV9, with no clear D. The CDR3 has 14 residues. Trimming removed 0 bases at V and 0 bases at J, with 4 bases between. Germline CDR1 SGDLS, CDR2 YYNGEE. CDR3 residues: CASSVEGSYNEQFF. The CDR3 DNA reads TGTGCCAGCAGCGTAGAGGGCTCCTACAATGAGCAGTTCTTC.

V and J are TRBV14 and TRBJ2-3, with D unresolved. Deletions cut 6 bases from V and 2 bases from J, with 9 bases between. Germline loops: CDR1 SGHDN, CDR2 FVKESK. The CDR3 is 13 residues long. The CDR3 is CASRGSATDTQYF. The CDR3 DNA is TGTGCCAGCAGAGGTTCAGCCACAGATACGCAGTATTTT. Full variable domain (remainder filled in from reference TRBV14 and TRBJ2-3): EAGVTQFPSHSVIEKGQTVTLRCDPISGHDNLYWYRRVMGKEIKFLLHFVKESKQDESGMPNNRFLAERTGGTYSTLKVQPAELEDSGVYFCASRGSATDTQYFGPGTRLTVL.

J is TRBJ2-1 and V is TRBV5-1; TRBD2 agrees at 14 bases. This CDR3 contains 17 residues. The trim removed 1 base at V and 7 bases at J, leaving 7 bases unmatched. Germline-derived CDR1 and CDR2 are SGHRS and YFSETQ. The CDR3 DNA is TGCGCCAGCAGCTTGTGGGGGACTAGCGGGAGTACTAATGAGCAGTTCTTC. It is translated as CASSLWGTSGSTNEQFF.

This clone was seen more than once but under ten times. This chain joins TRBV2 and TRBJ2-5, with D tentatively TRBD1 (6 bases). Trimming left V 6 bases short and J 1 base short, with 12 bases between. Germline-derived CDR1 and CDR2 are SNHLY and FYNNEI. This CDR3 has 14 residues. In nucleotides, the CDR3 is TGTGCCAGCAGATTGGACAGCTCCCAAGAGACCCAGTACTTC. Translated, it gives CASRLDSSQETQYF.

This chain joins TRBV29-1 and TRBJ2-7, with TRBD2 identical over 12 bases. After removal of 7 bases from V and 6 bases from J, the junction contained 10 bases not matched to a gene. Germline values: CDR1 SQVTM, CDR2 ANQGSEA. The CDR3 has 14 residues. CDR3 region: CSAGLAGPYSEQYF. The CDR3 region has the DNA TGCAGCGCTGGACTAGCGGGACCCTATTCCGAGCAGTACTTC.

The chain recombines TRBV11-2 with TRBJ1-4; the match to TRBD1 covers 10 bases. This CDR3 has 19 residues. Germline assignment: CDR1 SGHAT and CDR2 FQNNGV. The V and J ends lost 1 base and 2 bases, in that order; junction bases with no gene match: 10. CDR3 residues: CASSLGPGQGSWTNEKLFF. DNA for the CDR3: TGTGCCAGCAGCTTAGGTCCGGGACAGGGGTCGTGGACTAATGAAAAACTGTTTTTT.

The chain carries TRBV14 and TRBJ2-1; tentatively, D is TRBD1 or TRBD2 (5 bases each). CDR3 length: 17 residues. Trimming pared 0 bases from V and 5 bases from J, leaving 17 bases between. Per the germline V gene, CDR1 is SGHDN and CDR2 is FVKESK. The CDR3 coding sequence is TGTGCCAGCAGCCAAGACCCCCGGGACGGGCCTCACAATGAGCAGTTCTTC. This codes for CASSQDPRDGPHNEQFF.